What follows describes a single T cell receptor (beta chain). Germline loops: CDR1 SNHLY, CDR2 FYNNEI. This CDR3 comprises 14 residues. Trimming shortened V by 3 bases and J by 5 bases, and 13 bases separated the two germline ends. Authors' methods: Reference gene primer amplification in the assay estimated nucleated cell counts. Sequencing used immunoSEQ multiplex PCR; TCRdb keeps in-frame clones, though not all of them. Clone size and the V and J calls come from that table; the DNA yielded D and trimming. The table records around 220,000 clones, 65% to 85% of them present only once. The data derive from a study of blood T cell repertoires in COVID-19. As for the study in general: Researchers got acute and convalescent COVID-19 samples from the United States, Italy and Spain. In each case, the material was cDNA or gDNA derived from T cells, B-cell-depleted T cells, or PBMCs.

This chain connects TRBV2 to TRBJ2-5, with D possibly being TRBD2 (6 bases). Specimen: peripheral blood. The TCR comes from a woman between 40 and 50 years old with active or convalescent COVID-19. CDR3 residues: CASSDGRLVETQYF. The CDR3, as DNA: TGTGCCAGCAGTGACGGGAGACTGGTGGAGACCCAGTACTTC.